These T cell receptor beta chains were read from a single sample in a study of T cell changes during pregnancy in multiple sclerosis. TCRdb keeps only in-frame clones here, not all; method: immunoSEQ multiplex PCR. The sample has around 67,000 clones; about 90% are singletons. Sequenced material: peripheral blood, taken after pregnancy. The receptors were sampled from a female donor in good health, enrolled as a control in a pregnancy study. Both conserved end residues are part of each CDR3. D genes are given only for firm matches. Expanded clones get a size class; other rows say once, few or many, or leave the size out.

cdr3_aa: CASSPSGGGRNEQFF; cdr3_nt: TGCGCCAGCAGTCCTAGCGGGGGAGGTAGGAATGAGCAGTTCTTC; d_call: TRBD2; clone_size: .; j_call: TRBJ2-1; v_call: TRBV10-1
cdr3_aa: CASSILSYEQYF; cdr3_nt: TGTGCCAGTAGTATCCTCTCCTACGAGCAGTACTTC; d_call: .; clone_size: .; j_call: TRBJ2-7; v_call: TRBV19
cdr3_aa: CASSFEFSNSPLHF; cdr3_nt: TGTGCCAGCAGCTTTGAATTTAGTAATTCACCCCTCCACTTT; d_call: .; clone_size: once; j_call: TRBJ1-6; v_call: TRBV5-6
cdr3_aa: CASSSPREGTGGTYEQYF; cdr3_nt: TGTGCCAGCAGCTCCCCGCGCGAAGGGACAGGGGGCACTTACGAGCAGTACTTC; d_call: .; clone_size: .; j_call: TRBJ2-7; v_call: TRBV12-1
cdr3_aa: CASSTQTGTRSGANVLTF; cdr3_nt: TGTGCCAGTAGTACTCAGACAGGGACTCGCTCTGGGGCCAACGTCCTGACTTTC; d_call: .; clone_size: .; j_call: TRBJ2-6; v_call: TRBV19
cdr3_aa: CSARTGVGYTF; cdr3_nt: TGCAGCGCCAGGACAGGGGTTGGCTACACCTTC; d_call: TRBD1; clone_size: .; j_call: TRBJ1-2; v_call: TRBV29-1
cdr3_aa: CASSYGGTAEKLFF; cdr3_nt: TGTGCCAGCAGTTACGGAGGGACAGCCGAGAAACTGTTTTTT; d_call: TRBD1; clone_size: .; j_call: TRBJ1-4; v_call: TRBV6-5
cdr3_aa: CASSRGQGRSYEQYF; cdr3_nt: TGTGCCAGCAGCCGAGGCCAGGGTAGATCCTACGAGCAGTACTTC; d_call: .; clone_size: .; j_call: TRBJ2-7; v_call: TRBV11-2
cdr3_aa: CASSITGNYGYTF; cdr3_nt: TGTGCCAGTAGTATAACGGGTAACTATGGCTACACCTTC; d_call: .; clone_size: .; j_call: TRBJ1-2; v_call: TRBV19
cdr3_aa: CASRSGTGYQETQYF; cdr3_nt: TGTGCCAGCCGATCCGGGACAGGATACCAAGAGACCCAGTACTTC; d_call: TRBD1; clone_size: .; j_call: TRBJ2-5; v_call: TRBV27
cdr3_aa: CASSTGLAAYEQYF; cdr3_nt: TGTGCCAGCAGTACGGGACTAGCGGCCTACGAGCAGTACTTC; d_call: TRBD2; clone_size: .; j_call: TRBJ2-7; v_call: TRBV27
cdr3_aa: CASSLWQNTEAFF; cdr3_nt: TGTGCCAGCAGCTTGTGGCAGAACACTGAAGCTTTCTTT; d_call: .; clone_size: .; j_call: TRBJ1-1; v_call: TRBV5-4
cdr3_aa: CASSQDGQGLSGNTIYF; cdr3_nt: TGTGCCAGCAGCCAAGATGGGCAGGGATTAAGTGGAAACACCATATATTTT; d_call: .; clone_size: medium-sized; j_call: TRBJ1-3; v_call: TRBV4-2
cdr3_aa: CASSLGLGGNYGYTF; cdr3_nt: TGTGCCAGCAGCTTAGGGCTTGGAGGAAACTATGGCTACACCTTC; d_call: .; clone_size: .; j_call: TRBJ1-2; v_call: TRBV11-3
cdr3_aa: CASRQANTGELFF; cdr3_nt: TGCGCCAGCAGACAAGCGAACACCGGGGAGCTGTTTTTT; d_call: .; clone_size: .; j_call: TRBJ2-2; v_call: TRBV5-1
cdr3_aa: CASSLPGSTEAFF; cdr3_nt: TGTGCCAGTAGCCTTCCGGGGAGCACTGAAGCTTTCTTT; d_call: .; clone_size: .; j_call: TRBJ1-1; v_call: TRBV19
cdr3_aa: CASSPLRDSYYGYTF; cdr3_nt: TGTGCCAGCTCACCACTGAGGGACAGCTACTATGGCTACACCTTC; d_call: TRBD1; clone_size: .; j_call: TRBJ1-2; v_call: TRBV18
cdr3_aa: CASSSRTGVEENTEAFF; cdr3_nt: TGTGCCAGCAGCTCCCGGACAGGGGTAGAGGAGAACACTGAAGCTTTCTTT; d_call: TRBD1; clone_size: .; j_call: TRBJ1-1; v_call: TRBV9
cdr3_aa: CATRGGDEYNSPLHF; cdr3_nt: TGTGCCACCCGAGGAGGGGACGAGTATAATTCACCCCTCCACTTT; d_call: .; clone_size: .; j_call: TRBJ1-6; v_call: TRBV10-3
cdr3_aa: CASSEYRDRGNNQPQHF; cdr3_nt: TGTGCCAGCAGCGAATACCGGGACAGGGGAAACAATCAGCCCCAGCATTTT; d_call: TRBD1; clone_size: .; j_call: TRBJ1-5; v_call: TRBV7-9
cdr3_aa: CAWSVTGGDTEAFF; cdr3_nt: TGTGCCTGGAGTGTGACAGGGGGTGACACTGAAGCTTTCTTT; d_call: TRBD1; clone_size: .; j_call: TRBJ1-1; v_call: TRBV30
cdr3_aa: CASSLVASGAGQPQHF; cdr3_nt: TGTGCCAGCAGCTTAGTGGCGTCAGGGGCGGGTCAGCCCCAGCATTTT; d_call: .; clone_size: .; j_call: TRBJ1-5; v_call: TRBV7-2
cdr3_aa: CASSEALSRGQSNQPQHF; cdr3_nt: TGTGCCAGCAGTGAAGCGCTAAGTAGGGGGCAATCAAATCAGCCCCAGCATTTT; d_call: TRBD1; clone_size: .; j_call: TRBJ1-5; v_call: TRBV6-1
cdr3_aa: CASSLKSGGETEAFF; cdr3_nt: TGTGCCAGCAGCTTGAAGTCAGGGGGTGAAACTGAAGCTTTCTTT; d_call: TRBD1; clone_size: .; j_call: TRBJ1-1; v_call: TRBV7-9
cdr3_aa: CASSLGEGNTEAFF; cdr3_nt: TGCGCCAGCAGCTTAGGGGAGGGGAACACTGAAGCTTTCTTT; d_call: .; clone_size: .; j_call: TRBJ1-1; v_call: TRBV5-1
cdr3_aa: CAWNSGFDYGYTF; cdr3_nt: TGTGCCTGGAACTCAGGGTTTGACTATGGCTACACCTTC; d_call: .; clone_size: .; j_call: TRBJ1-2; v_call: TRBV30
cdr3_aa: CASSLSGQEETQYF; cdr3_nt: TGTGCCAGCAGTTTATCCGGACAGGAAGAGACCCAGTACTTC; d_call: TRBD1; clone_size: .; j_call: TRBJ2-5; v_call: TRBV27
cdr3_aa: CASSPTGLAAESYNEQFF; cdr3_nt: TGCGCCAGCAGTCCCACGGGTCTAGCGGCTGAGTCCTACAATGAGCAGTTCTTC; d_call: TRBD2; clone_size: .; j_call: TRBJ2-1; v_call: TRBV23-1
cdr3_aa: CATSRDSGRGAYEQYF; cdr3_nt: TGTGCCACCAGCAGAGATTCGGGGAGGGGGGCCTACGAGCAGTACTTC; d_call: .; clone_size: .; j_call: TRBJ2-7; v_call: TRBV15
cdr3_aa: CASSELGTGGASYEQYF; cdr3_nt: TGTGCCAGCAGTGAGTTAGGAACAGGGGGCGCGTCCTACGAGCAGTACTTC; d_call: TRBD1; clone_size: .; j_call: TRBJ2-7; v_call: TRBV28
cdr3_aa: CAINGAGGSWETQYF; cdr3_nt: TGCGCCATTAATGGGGCGGGAGGGTCTTGGGAGACCCAGTACTTC; d_call: TRBD2; clone_size: .; j_call: TRBJ2-5; v_call: TRBV10-1
cdr3_aa: CASSKVWDMNTEAFF; cdr3_nt: TGTGCCAGCAGCAAGGTGTGGGACATGAACACTGAAGCTTTCTTT; d_call: .; clone_size: .; j_call: TRBJ1-1; v_call: TRBV5-6
cdr3_aa: CASSSERGEQYF; cdr3_nt: TGTGCCAGCAGCTCAGAAAGGGGCGAGCAGTACTTC; d_call: .; clone_size: .; j_call: TRBJ2-7; v_call: TRBV7-8
cdr3_aa: CASSLSWGRVHEQYF; cdr3_nt: TGTGCCAGCAGTTTAAGTTGGGGGCGCGTCCACGAGCAGTACTTC; d_call: .; clone_size: .; j_call: TRBJ2-7; v_call: TRBV27
cdr3_aa: CASSPPRLAGEGETQYF; cdr3_nt: TGTGCCAGCAGCCCTCCTCGACTAGCGGGAGAGGGGGAGACCCAGTACTTC; d_call: TRBD2; clone_size: .; j_call: TRBJ2-5; v_call: TRBV27
cdr3_aa: CASSPPSGSGREAFF; cdr3_nt: TGTGCCAGCTCACCACCAAGTGGGAGTGGCCGTGAAGCTTTCTTT; d_call: .; clone_size: once; j_call: TRBJ1-1; v_call: TRBV18
cdr3_aa: CASSRQGQYQETQYF; cdr3_nt: TGTGCCAGCAGCCGTCAGGGACAGTACCAAGAGACCCAGTACTTC; d_call: TRBD1; clone_size: .; j_call: TRBJ2-5; v_call: TRBV7-8
cdr3_aa: CASSARQGSHGYTF; cdr3_nt: TGTGCCAGCAGCGCCCGACAGGGCTCGCATGGCTACACCTTC; d_call: TRBD1; clone_size: .; j_call: TRBJ1-2; v_call: TRBV7-2
cdr3_aa: CASSVAGTHYGYTF; cdr3_nt: TGTGCCAGCAGCGTAGCGGGTACTCACTATGGCTACACCTTC; d_call: .; clone_size: few; j_call: TRBJ1-2; v_call: TRBV9
cdr3_aa: CASSKGQGATEAFF; cdr3_nt: TGTGCCAGCAGCAAGGGACAGGGAGCCACTGAAGCTTTCTTT; d_call: TRBD1; clone_size: .; j_call: TRBJ1-1; v_call: TRBV11-3
cdr3_aa: CAISGDRAYGYTF; cdr3_nt: TGTGCCATCAGTGGGGACAGGGCCTATGGCTACACCTTC; d_call: TRBD1; clone_size: once; j_call: TRBJ1-2; v_call: TRBV10-3
cdr3_aa: CAWRANRQGKGSPLHF; cdr3_nt: TGTGCCTGGAGGGCCAATCGACAGGGCAAAGGGTCACCCCTCCACTTT; d_call: TRBD1; clone_size: .; j_call: TRBJ1-6; v_call: TRBV30
cdr3_aa: CASSFQGSSYEQYF; cdr3_nt: TGTGCCAGCAGCTTTCAGGGGAGTTCCTACGAGCAGTACTTC; d_call: .; clone_size: .; j_call: TRBJ2-7; v_call: TRBV7-9
cdr3_aa: CASSQTEGAYGYTF; cdr3_nt: TGTGCCAGCAGTCAGACAGAGGGGGCCTATGGCTACACCTTC; d_call: TRBD1; clone_size: .; j_call: TRBJ1-2; v_call: TRBV5-6
cdr3_aa: CASRGQGTGYEQYF; cdr3_nt: TGTGCCAGTCGCGGACAGGGGACGGGGTACGAGCAGTACTTC; d_call: TRBD1; clone_size: .; j_call: TRBJ2-7; v_call: TRBV6-6
cdr3_aa: CASSPSAVAGRPGELFF; cdr3_nt: TGTGCCAGTAGTCCCTCAGCGGTAGCGGGGCGCCCCGGGGAGCTGTTTTTT; d_call: TRBD2; clone_size: .; j_call: TRBJ2-2; v_call: TRBV19
cdr3_aa: CASSEGPGTSGNIQYF; cdr3_nt: TGTGCCAGCAGTGAAGGCCCGGGGACTAGCGGGAACATTCAGTACTTC; d_call: TRBD2; clone_size: .; j_call: TRBJ2-4; v_call: TRBV6-1
cdr3_aa: CASSSPRTDSSYEQYF; cdr3_nt: TGTGCCAGTAGTTCCCCTAGGACAGACAGCTCCTACGAGCAGTACTTC; d_call: .; clone_size: .; j_call: TRBJ2-7; v_call: TRBV19
cdr3_aa: CASSLGREKETQYF; cdr3_nt: TGCGCCAGCAGCTTGGGCAGGGAAAAAGAGACCCAGTACTTC; d_call: .; clone_size: .; j_call: TRBJ2-5; v_call: TRBV5-1
cdr3_aa: CASSPVLAGGSYEQYF; cdr3_nt: TGTGCCAGCTCACCAGTCCTAGCGGGGGGATCCTACGAGCAGTACTTC; d_call: TRBD2; clone_size: once; j_call: TRBJ2-7; v_call: TRBV18
cdr3_aa: CAWNPWDSFATNEKLFF; cdr3_nt: TGTGCCTGGAACCCATGGGACAGCTTCGCAACTAATGAAAAACTGTTTTTT; d_call: TRBD1; clone_size: .; j_call: TRBJ1-4; v_call: TRBV30
cdr3_aa: CASSPDRGLEAFF; cdr3_nt: TGTGCCAGCAGCCCCGACAGGGGGCTGGAGGCTTTCTTT; d_call: TRBD1; clone_size: .; j_call: TRBJ1-1; v_call: TRBV7-6
cdr3_aa: CASSLGGVGGKHPNYGYTF; cdr3_nt: TGTGCCAGCAGCTTAGGGGGAGTCGGCGGGAAACATCCTAACTATGGCTACACCTTC; d_call: .; clone_size: .; j_call: TRBJ1-2; v_call: TRBV7-9
cdr3_aa: CASSQESLVPGELFF; cdr3_nt: TGCGCCAGCAGCCAAGAGTCACTAGTCCCCGGGGAGCTGTTTTTT; d_call: .; clone_size: .; j_call: TRBJ2-2; v_call: TRBV4-1
cdr3_aa: CASSEDGGQKETQYF; cdr3_nt: TGTGCCAGCAGTGAGGACGGGGGGCAGAAAGAGACCCAGTACTTC; d_call: .; clone_size: .; j_call: TRBJ2-5; v_call: TRBV2